The sequence of this T cell receptor (beta chain) was determined in a study of T cell repertoires in cytomegalovirus infection. Study details: Evidence of both CMV infection and a matching HLA type came from public TCR beta signatures.

A word on this clonotype: Its specificity is not known.

TCRdb re-analysed the reads in MiXCR, keeping a single row per CDR3 protein. The sample lists 400,000 to 550,000 distinct CDR3 sequences; roughly 10% were seen once. Whole-study results and caveats: Public TCR beta family frequency separated CMV-and-HLA carriers, including in an independent cohort. HLA-C-restricted CMV clonotypes gave the most frequent clonotype in two of eight donors.

V lost 1 base to trimming and J lost 8 bases, with 17 bases between them. Per the germline V gene, CDR1 is SGHAT and CDR2 is FQNNGV. CDR3 size: 15 residues. This sequence originates from a human donor in good health (CMV status not recorded). Some clones in this sample may be carry-over from other donors' samples. The sequencing sample was made of PBMCs. This chain links TRBV11-2 with TRBJ1-2; tentative D call: TRBD1 (6 bases). This CDR3 reads CASSLAGMWGLGYTF. As DNA, the CDR3 is TGTGCCAGCAGCTTAGCCGGCATGTGGGGGCTCGGCTACACCTTC.